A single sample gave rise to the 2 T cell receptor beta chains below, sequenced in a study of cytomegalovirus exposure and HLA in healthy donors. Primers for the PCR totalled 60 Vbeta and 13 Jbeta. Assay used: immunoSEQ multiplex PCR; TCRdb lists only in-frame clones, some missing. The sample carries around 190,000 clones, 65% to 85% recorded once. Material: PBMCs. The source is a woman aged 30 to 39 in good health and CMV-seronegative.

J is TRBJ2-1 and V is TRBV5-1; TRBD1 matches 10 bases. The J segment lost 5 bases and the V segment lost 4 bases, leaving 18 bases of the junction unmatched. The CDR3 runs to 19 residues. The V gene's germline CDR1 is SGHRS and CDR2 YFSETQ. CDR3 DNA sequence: TGCGCCAGCAGCCCCCGTTGGGACAGGGGTAAGTGGGGGGACAATGAGCAGTTCTTC. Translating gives CASSPRWDRGKWGDNEQFF.

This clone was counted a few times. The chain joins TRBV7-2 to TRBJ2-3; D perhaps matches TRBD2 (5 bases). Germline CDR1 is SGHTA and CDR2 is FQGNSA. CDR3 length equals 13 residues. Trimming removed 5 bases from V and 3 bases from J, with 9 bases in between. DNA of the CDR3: TGTGCCAGCAGCCCCCCGGGGACAGATACGCAGTATTTT. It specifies CASSPPGTDTQYF.